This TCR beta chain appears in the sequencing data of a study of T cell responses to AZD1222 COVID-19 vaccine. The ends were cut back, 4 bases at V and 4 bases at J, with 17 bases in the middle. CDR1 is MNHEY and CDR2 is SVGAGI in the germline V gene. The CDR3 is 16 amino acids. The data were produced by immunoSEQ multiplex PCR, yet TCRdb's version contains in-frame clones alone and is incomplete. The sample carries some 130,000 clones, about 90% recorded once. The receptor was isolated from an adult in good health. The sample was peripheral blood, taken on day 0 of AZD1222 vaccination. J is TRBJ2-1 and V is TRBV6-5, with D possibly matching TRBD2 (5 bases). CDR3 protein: CASSSRTVAIYNEQFF. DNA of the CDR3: TGTGCCAGCAGTTCCCGGACTGTCGCGATTTACAATGAGCAGTTCTTC.